Reported below is one T cell receptor beta chain. What it binds is unknown. PCR employed 60 Vbeta and 13 Jbeta primers. The table came from immunoSEQ multiplex PCR; TCRdb's copy has only in-frame clones and leaves some out. The sample holds about 150,000 clones; approximately 80% are singletons and the top ten take 1.5% to 2.5%. The CDR3 runs 14 residues. The germline gives CDR1 MNHEY, CDR2 SMNVEV (reference sequence). The V and J ends lost 4 bases and 6 bases, in that order; junction bases with no gene match: 6. The sample comes from a study of cytomegalovirus exposure and HLA in healthy donors. Study conclusions and caveats: Three chains linked to CMV were shown in vitro to be specific for CMV antigens. TRBV6-2, TRBV6-3 and other indistinguishable V segments were excluded.

The clonotype was recovered from a man aged 18 to 29 in good health and CMV-seronegative. The rearrangement uses TRBV27 and TRBJ2-3, with 8 nucleotides matching TRBD2. The sequencing input was PBMCs. CDR3 DNA sequence: TGTGCCAGCAGTTCACTAGCGGCCCGGGATACGCAGTATTTT. It is translated as CASSSLAARDTQYF.